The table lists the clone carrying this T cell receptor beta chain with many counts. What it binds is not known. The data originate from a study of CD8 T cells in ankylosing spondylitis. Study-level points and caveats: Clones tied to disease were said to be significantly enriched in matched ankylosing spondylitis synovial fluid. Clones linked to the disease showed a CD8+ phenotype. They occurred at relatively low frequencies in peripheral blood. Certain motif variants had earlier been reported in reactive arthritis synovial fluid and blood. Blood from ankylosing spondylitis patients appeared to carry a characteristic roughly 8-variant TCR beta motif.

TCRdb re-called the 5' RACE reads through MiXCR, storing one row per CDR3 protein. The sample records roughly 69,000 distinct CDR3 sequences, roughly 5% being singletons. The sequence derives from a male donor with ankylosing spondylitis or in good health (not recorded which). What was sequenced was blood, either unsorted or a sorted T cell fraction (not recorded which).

The CDR3 DNA reads TGTGCCACCAGCAGATACGGACAGGGCTCTGGAAACACCATATATTTT. Translated, it gives CATSRYGQGSGNTIYF. The chain employs TRBV15 and TRBJ1-3; the match to TRBD1 covers 8 bases. This CDR3 comprises 16 residues. The V and J ends lost 2 bases and 0 bases, in that order; junction bases with no gene match: 3. In germline, CDR1 is LNHNV, CDR2 YYDKDF (reference sequence).